This T cell receptor beta chain originates from a study of Graves' ophthalmopathy and Graves' hyperthyroidism. The CDR3 is 15 amino acids. The junction had 2 bases not matched to a gene; V was cut back by 3 bases and J by 0 bases. Germline CDR1 SGHAT, CDR2 FQDESV (reference sequence). The sequenced template was RNA, covering the TCR beta CDR3 region. Investigators did first-round RT-PCR with HTBI primers, then second-round multiplex PCR. Each CDR3 protein gets one entry after TCRdb re-called the multiplex PCR reads with MiXCR. The table has around 590,000 distinct CDR3 sequences, about 40% seen once. This clonotype was picked up many times.

This clonotype was obtained from an adult man with Graves' hyperthyroidism. Sequences were obtained from peripheral blood or thyroid tissue (not recorded which). The V and J genes are TRBV11-1 and TRBJ2-7; TRBD2 matches 10 bases. The CDR3 protein is CASSLTSGYSYEQYF. CDR3 sequence (DNA): TGTGCCAGCAGCTTGACTAGCGGGTACTCCTACGAGCAGTACTTC.